This entry lists 32 T cell receptor beta chains sequenced from one sample in a study of metastatic and nonmetastatic thyroid tumors. MiXCR re-clonotyped the PCR reads for TCRdb. The sample contains about 26,000 clones, about 15% of which appear only once. All patients were treatment-naive before thyroid surgery. Sequencing was done on a sample of blood. The receptor set was obtained from a female donor with papillary thyroid cancer or a benign thyroid nodule (not recorded which). Some clones in this sample may be carry-over from other donors' samples.

The chain combines TRBV2 with TRBJ2-5, with 7 bases matching TRBD1. This CDR3 has 14 amino acids. The V gene's germline CDR1 is SNHLY and CDR2 FYNNEI. V gave up 4 bases and J gave up 4 bases; unmatched junction bases: 6. The CDR3 DNA follows: TGTGCCAGCAGTGGGACAGGTGGAGGAGAGACCCAGTACTTC. Translated: CASSGTGGGETQYF.

The sample holds many counts of this clone. This chain uses TRBV28 with TRBJ2-1, with 13 positions matching TRBD2. This CDR3 has 15 amino acids. V lost 5 bases to trimming and J lost 7 bases; unmatched junction nucleotides: 5. Germline CDR1 MDHEN, CDR2 SYDVKM. The CDR3 loop reads CASSRTSGSINEQFF. For the CDR3, the DNA is TGTGCCAGCAGTCGGACTAGCGGGAGTATAAATGAGCAGTTCTTC.

This clone was seen many times. The V gene is TRBV9, the J gene TRBJ1-1, with D hard to call. The V end was cut by 0 bases, the J end by 0 bases, with 9 bases between. The CDR3 contains 15 residues. Germline CDR1 SGDLS, CDR2 YYNGEE. The DNA of the CDR3 is TGTGCCAGCAGCGTAGGCGATAATATGAACACTGAAGCTTTCTTT. Its protein product is CASSVGDNMNTEAFF.

This clone has ten or more counts. V is TRBV7-3 and J is TRBJ2-1, with D possibly matching TRBD2 (5 bases). The CDR3 extends over 16 amino acids. The germline V gene encodes CDR1 SGHTA and CDR2 FQGTGA. The germline V and J ends were trimmed by 1 base and 4 bases, with 14 bases remaining between them. The CDR3 region is CASSLRGLQPYNEQFF. CDR3 DNA sequence: TGTGCCAGCAGCTTAAGAGGACTCCAACCATACAATGAGCAGTTCTTC.

There are many counts of this clone. The chain employs TRBV2 and TRBJ2-3; D uncertain. V lost 7 bases, J lost 6 bases, and 14 bases lay in between. CDR1 and CDR2 (germline): SNHLY, FYNNEI. The CDR3 runs to 13 residues. The CDR3 loop is CASKSVVSDTQYF. CDR3 coding DNA: TGTGCCAGCAAATCGGTAGTCTCGGATACGCAGTATTTT.

This clone was seen at least ten times. The rearrangement joins TRBV30 to TRBJ2-1, with D perhaps given as TRBD1 or TRBD2 (6 bases each). V was clipped by 3 bases and J by 4 bases, with 10 bases between them. The CDR3 contains 13 residues. Per germline, CDR1 GTSNPN and CDR2 SVGIG (reference sequence). Written as DNA, the CDR3 is TGTGCCTGGAGCCAGGGGAGGTACAATGAGCAGTTCTTC. Translated, it gives CAWSQGRYNEQFF.

The rearrangement joins TRBV27 to TRBJ2-1, with D possibly being TRBD1 (5 bases). CDR3 length: 13 amino acids. Trimming took 5 bases from V and 15 from J, leaving 20 bases between them. The V gene's germline CDR1 is MNHEY and CDR2 SMNVEV (reference sequence). The CDR3 DNA follows: TGTGCCAGCAGTACCCGACAGCCCAATTCGCGGTTCTTC. Protein product: CASSTRQPNSRFF.

V usage is TRBV7-2 and J usage is TRBJ1-5, with 7 bases fitting TRBD1. Germline values: CDR1 SGHTA, CDR2 FQGNSA. J lost 5 bases, V lost 6 bases, and 10 bases had no gene match. The CDR3 is 15 residues long. CDR3 DNA sequence: TGTGCCAGCAGACCGGGGCAGGGGGAGTATCAGCCCCAGCATTTT. Translated: CASRPGQGEYQPQHF.

The chain couples TRBV5-1 to TRBJ1-2; D is unresolved. CDR3 length: 11 residues. The germline V gene encodes CDR1 SGHRS and CDR2 YFSETQ. Trimming pared 1 base from V and 8 bases from J, leaving 6 bases between. CDR3 coding DNA: TGCGCCAGCAGCTTGAACGAGGGCTACACCTTC. It yields the protein CASSLNEGYTF.

This clone ranks as medium-sized. The DNA for the CDR3 is TGTGCCAGCTCACCCGGTGGAAATAACTATTCACCCCTCCACTTT. Its translation: CASSPGGNNYSPLHF. The V and J genes are TRBV18 and TRBJ1-6, with D unresolved. Trimming removed 3 bases from V and 8 bases from J, with 14 bases in between. Germline V gene lookup returns CDR1 KGHSH and CDR2 LQKENI. The CDR3 contains 15 residues.

In its sample, this clone was seen many times. DNA for the CDR3: TGCAGTGCTAGAGATCCCGGGCAGGGGGGCTACAATGAGCAGTTCTTC. It yields the protein CSARDPGQGGYNEQFF. This chain uses TRBV20-1 with TRBJ2-1, with D possibly matching TRBD1 (7 bases). V lost 0 bases, J lost 3 bases, and 15 bases lay in between. This CDR3 region has 16 residues. The germline V gene has CDR1 DFQATT and CDR2 SNEGSKA (reference sequence).

This clone is categorized as medium-sized (0.01 to 0.1%). The chain links TRBV19 to TRBJ1-4, with 9 bases fitting TRBD1. V lost 4 bases to trimming and J lost 2 bases; unmatched junction nucleotides: 8. This CDR3 is 17 amino acids long. CDR1 LNHDA and CDR2 SQIVND come from the germline V gene (reference sequence). The CDR3 DNA is TGTGCCAGTAGTAAGAGGGGACAGGGAACGACTAATGAAAAACTGTTTTTT. Amino acid sequence: CASSKRGQGTTNEKLFF.

This clone was counted many times. The gene calls are TRBV11-1 and TRBJ2-3; 9 positions agree with TRBD1. The germline V gene has CDR1 SGHAT and CDR2 FQDESV (reference sequence). CDR3 length: 16 amino acids. V lost 8 bases, J lost 4 bases, and 13 bases stayed unmatched. CDR3 region: CASGRSGTGRADTQYF. The DNA for the CDR3 is TGTGCCAGCGGCCGGAGTGGGACAGGGAGGGCAGATACGCAGTATTTT.

This clone showed up many times. The chain has TRBV7-8 and TRBJ1-2; D gene uncertain. V lost 5 bases, J lost 0 bases, and 13 bases lay in between. The CDR3 has 15 amino acids. The germline CDR1 and CDR2 sequences are SGHVS and FQNEAQ. The CDR3 loop reads CASSPALSANYGYTF. In DNA form, the CDR3 reads TGTGCCAGCAGCCCTGCTCTTTCTGCTAACTATGGCTACACCTTC.

In this sample, this clone turned up many times. The chain couples TRBV6-1 to TRBJ2-1; no clear D. CDR1 is MNHNS and CDR2 is SASEGT in the germline V gene. The CDR3 covers 12 residues. Trimming took 6 bases from V and 4 from J, leaving 7 bases between them. The CDR3 loop reads CASRREYNEQFF. For the CDR3, the DNA is TGTGCCAGCAGACGAGAATACAATGAGCAGTTCTTC.

This clone was counted ten times or more. The gene calls are TRBV7-2 and TRBJ2-5; D might be TRBD2 (6 bases). The V gene's germline CDR1 is SGHTA and CDR2 FQGNSA. The CDR3 is made up of 17 amino acids. V was shortened by 1 base and J by 5 bases, with 20 bases between the two germline ends. The CDR3 is CASSLVGAGLDRETQYF. The CDR3 region has the DNA TGTGCCAGCAGCTTAGTAGGGGCGGGGCTGGATCGGGAGACCCAGTACTTC.

This clone has a count of ten or more. This sequence joins TRBV3-1 and TRBJ2-3; D tentatively reads TRBD1 or TRBD2 (5 bases each). Trimming left V 5 bases short and J 0 bases short, with 15 bases between. The CDR3 has 16 residues. Germline V gene data show CDR1 as LGHDT and CDR2 as YNNKEL (reference sequence). CDR3 amino acids: CASSYGTRLSTDTQYF. CDR3 DNA sequence: TGTGCCAGCAGCTACGGGACGAGACTTAGCACAGATACGCAGTATTTT.

By sample fraction, this clone is medium-sized (0.01 to 0.1%). This sequence joins TRBV10-1 and TRBJ1-5; D gene ambiguous. V lost 7 bases and J lost 7, with 14 bases in between. Germline CDR1 and CDR2: WNHNN and SYGVQD (reference sequence). The CDR3 contains 13 residues. CDR3 amino acids: CASNFKRSQPQHF. As DNA, the CDR3 is TGCGCCAGCAATTTTAAGAGATCGCAGCCCCAGCATTTT.

This clone was observed at least ten times. The chain uses TRBV10-1 and TRBJ2-1, with D perhaps matching TRBD1 (5 bases). V was cut by 6 bases and J by 0 bases, with 12 bases left in between. CDR1 WNHNN and CDR2 SYGVQD come from the germline V gene (reference sequence). The CDR3 totals 15 residues. Here the CDR3 reads CASSPQGFSYNEQFF. The CDR3 coding sequence is TGCGCCAGCAGCCCGCAGGGATTCTCCTACAATGAGCAGTTCTTC.

By share, this clone ranks as medium-sized. The gene calls are TRBV11-2 and TRBJ2-1; weak D call: TRBD2 (5 bases). The V end was cut by 0 bases, the J end by 4 bases, with 13 bases between. The CDR3 has 16 residues. The germline gives CDR1 SGHAT, CDR2 FQNNGV. As DNA, the CDR3 is TGTGCCAGCAGCTTAGATCGGAGCGGCTTATACAATGAGCAGTTCTTC. Translated: CASSLDRSGLYNEQFF.

This clone was detected ten times or more. The chain links TRBV3-1 to TRBJ1-1, with 10 bases matching TRBD1. Per germline, CDR1 LGHDT and CDR2 YNNKEL (reference sequence). Unmatched junction bases numbered 8, after V lost 3 bases and J lost 10 bases. CDR3 size: 14 residues. CDR3 amino acids: CASSQGTGAPGAFF. In nucleotides, the CDR3 is TGTGCCAGCAGCCAGGGGACAGGGGCTCCGGGAGCTTTCTTT.

This clone was seen at least ten times. This chain uses TRBV11-2 with TRBJ1-1; D gene ambiguous. Germline loops: CDR1 SGHAT, CDR2 FQNNGV. V was cut by 0 bases and J by 4 bases, with 6 bases left in between. The CDR3 is 13 amino acids. The CDR3 nucleotides read TGTGCCAGCAGCTTAGATCGGGCCACTGAAGCTTTCTTT. Residues: CASSLDRATEAFF.

This clone has at least ten counts. This chain connects TRBV7-2 to TRBJ2-7, with 7 nucleotides matching TRBD1. This CDR3 region has 15 residues. V gave up 4 bases and J gave up 0 bases; unmatched junction bases: 6. Germline lookup yields CDR1 SGHTA and CDR2 FQGNSA. Here the CDR3 reads CASSSPTGPSYEQYF. As DNA, the CDR3 is TGTGCCAGCAGCTCCCCGACAGGGCCCTCCTACGAGCAGTACTTC.

This clone was recorded many times. This rearrangement joins TRBV12-3 or TRBV12-4 to TRBJ2-3; no clear D gene. V was cut by 7 bases and J by 4 bases, with 3 bases left in between. This CDR3 is 10 amino acids long. The CDR3 DNA sequence: TGTGCCAGCAACCCAGATACGCAGTATTTT. Encoded protein: CASNPDTQYF.

This clone was counted at least ten times. The chain links TRBV5-6 to TRBJ2-7; weak D call: TRBD1 (6 bases). Trimming cost V 0 bases and J 6 bases, with 10 bases left between them. This CDR3 is 13 amino acids long. The germline gives CDR1 SGHDT, CDR2 YYEEEE. CDR3 coding DNA: TGTGCCAGCAGCTTGGTGGGGGCAGTCGAGCAGTACTTC. The encoded protein is CASSLVGAVEQYF.

The rearrangement uses TRBV11-1 and TRBJ2-2; 16 bases are shared with TRBD2. Trimming removed 5 bases from V and 6 bases from J; junction bases left unmatched: 3. The CDR3 spans 16 residues. In germline, CDR1 is SGHAT, CDR2 FQDESV (reference sequence). As DNA, the CDR3 is TGTGCCAGCAGCCCCGGGACTAGCGGGAGGGCCGGGGAGCTGTTTTTT. As protein: CASSPGTSGRAGELFF.

There are many counts of this clone. The rearrangement joins TRBV5-6 to TRBJ1-2, with D unresolved. CDR1 SGHDT and CDR2 YYEEEE come from the germline V gene. V lost 0 bases and J 8 bases, leaving 14 bases between the germline ends. The CDR3 covers 14 residues. The CDR3: CASSLGAPWQGYTF. The CDR3 bases are TGTGCCAGCAGCTTGGGGGCTCCCTGGCAGGGCTACACCTTC.

This clone came up many times. The chain joins TRBV6-2 or TRBV6-3 to TRBJ2-1; 8 positions agree with TRBD2. J gave up 7 bases and V 2 bases, and 7 bases lay outside the gene matches. This CDR3 has 15 amino acids. Germline lookup yields CDR1 MNHEY and CDR2 SVGEGT. The CDR3 DNA reads as TGTGCCAGCAGTTACAGGGGACTAGTTATAAATGAGCAGTTCTTC. Protein product: CASSYRGLVINEQFF.

This clone showed up many times. The J gene is TRBJ1-2, the V gene TRBV10-1; 9 bases fit TRBD1. V was pared by 3 bases and J by 1 base, with 9 bases of the junction left unmatched. Germline V CDR1 and CDR2: WNHNN, SYGVQD (reference sequence). The CDR3 totals 17 residues. The DNA of the CDR3 is TGCGCCAGCAGTGAACCTGTACCGGGACAGGGTAACTATGGCTACACCTTC. Its protein is CASSEPVPGQGNYGYTF.

In its sample, this clone is medium-sized (0.01 to 0.1%). The V and J genes are TRBV28 and TRBJ2-2; D perhaps matches TRBD1 (6 bases). CDR3 length: 15 residues. The germline V gene has CDR1 MDHEN and CDR2 SYDVKM. V was clipped by 3 bases and J by 7 bases, with 15 bases between them. The CDR3 region has the DNA TGTGCCAGCAGTTTGGGCCCACAGGGACACGGGGAGCTGTTTTTT. Protein sequence: CASSLGPQGHGELFF.

Comment on this clone: This may be a read error, as it is one base from a much larger clone. This sample also contains other DNA sequences that code for the same CDR3. This chain joins TRBV29-1 and TRBJ2-2, with 7 bases identical to TRBD1. The CDR3 consists of 16 residues. CDR1 is SQVTM, CDR2 ANQGSEA, per germline. DNA for the CDR3: TGCAGCGCCCCCGCCCCGACAGGGCGGAGCACCGGGGAGCTATTTTTT. Translated: CSAPAPTGRSTGELFF.

This clone was observed at least ten times. This chain links TRBV2 with TRBJ2-1; 7 bases map to TRBD2. The V gene end was trimmed by 6 bases and the J gene end by 10 bases; junction bases not matched to a gene: 6. Germline values: CDR1 SNHLY, CDR2 FYNNEI. The CDR3 sequence is 12 residues long. In nucleotides, the CDR3 is TGTGCCAGCAGGGGGGGGAGTAGGGAGCAGTTCTTC. This translates into CASRGGSREQFF.